This T cell receptor (beta chain) comes out of a study of CD8 T cells in Susac syndrome. CDR1 is DFQATT and CDR2 is SNEGSKA in the germline V gene (reference sequence). The CDR3 has 16 residues. Trimming removed 5 bases from V and 0 bases from J, with 16 bases in between. On this clonotype itself: Its antigen is unknown.

General study findings and limits: As the study acknowledged, the number of individuals who were part of its TCR sequencing and HLA analysis was relatively small.

TEMRA cells were FACS-enriched, and CD8+ and CD4+ T cells were isolated negatively. RNA amounts of about 0.5 to 1 ug underwent reverse transcription with random hexamers. Amplification of TCR beta CDR3 across 54 Vbeta and 13 Jbeta was performed with immunoSEQ multiplex PCR. TCRdb reprocessed the immunoSEQ multiplex PCR reads with MiXCR, giving one entry per CDR3 protein. The top ten clones hold about 0.28% of a sample with 80,000 or so distinct CDR3 sequences, around 94% of them seen once. The source is a human donor in good health. The V and J genes are TRBV20-1 and TRBJ2-2; D is ambiguous. The sample taken for sequencing was CD8+ T cells from PBMCs. CDR3: CSAPSWGSANTGELFF. CDR3 bases: TGCAGTGCTCCGAGCTGGGGTTCGGCGAACACCGGGGAGCTGTTTTTT.